These 18 T cell receptor beta chains came from one sample sequenced in a study of blood T cell repertoires in COVID-19. Method: immunoSEQ multiplex PCR; TCRdb's copy keeps in-frame clones and lacks some. The sample has a few hundred thousand clones, 86% seen once. Sequenced material: PBMCs or T cells enriched from blood (not recorded which). Receptor source: a man aged 35-49 years who had recovered from COVID-19.

This sequence joins TRBV11-3 and TRBJ2-5; D possibly corresponds to TRBD2 (5 bases). Trimming removed 4 bases at V and 2 bases at J, with 8 bases between. This CDR3 has 13 amino acids. Germline V CDR1 and CDR2: SGHNT, YENEEA. The CDR3 DNA reads as TGTGCCAGCAGCTCGGGGTTGCAAGAGACCCAGTACTTC. The encoded protein is CASSSGLQETQYF.

The J gene is TRBJ1-5, the V gene TRBV5-4; D is possibly TRBD1 (6 bases). Trimming pared 2 bases from V and 5 bases from J, leaving 14 bases between. This CDR3 comprises 15 residues. Germline V gene data show CDR1 as SGHNT and CDR2 as YYREEE (reference sequence). The CDR3 here is CASSLFGQPDQPQHF. CDR3 nucleotide sequence: TGTGCCAGCAGCTTATTTGGACAGCCCGATCAGCCCCAGCATTTT.

J is TRBJ1-3 and V is TRBV29-1; D is unclear. The CDR3 is 13 amino acids. Germline CDR1 reads SQVTM; CDR2 reads ANQGSEA. V gave up 4 bases and J gave up 0 bases, with 7 bases separating them. The CDR3 sequence is CSVGEFSGNTIYF. In DNA, the CDR3 is TGCAGCGTTGGCGAGTTCTCTGGAAACACCATATATTTT.

The chain has TRBV15 and TRBJ1-5, with 11 positions matching TRBD1. Germline V gene sequence: CDR1 LNHNV, CDR2 YYDKDF (reference sequence). V lost 1 base and J lost 2; bases outside the gene matches: 4. CDR3 length equals 17 residues. The CDR3 region is CATSRGTGGFGNQPQHF. The CDR3 DNA is TGTGCCACCAGCAGAGGGACAGGGGGCTTTGGCAATCAGCCCCAGCATTTT.

The chain links TRBV3-1 (or the pseudogene TRBV3-2) to TRBJ1-3; D call uncertain. Germline V gene lookup returns CDR1 LGHDT and CDR2 YNNKEL (reference sequence). This CDR3 is built from 14 residues. V lost 4 bases and J lost 0, with 7 bases in between. The CDR3 DNA reads as TGTGCCAGCAGCCGCGGTAGCTCTGGAAACACCATATATTTT. It codes for CASSRGSSGNTIYF.

In this sample, this clone turned up a few times. The rearrangement links TRBV10-1 to TRBJ2-7, with 8 nucleotides matching TRBD1. The CDR3 has 15 residues. V shed 3 bases and J 3 bases; nucleotides not matched to a gene: 7. In germline, CDR1 is WNHNN, CDR2 SYGVQD (reference sequence). This CDR3 is CASSERDRSFYEQYF. The CDR3 nucleotides read TGCGCCAGCAGTGAACGGGACAGGAGCTTCTACGAGCAGTACTTC.

The CDR3 reads CASSPRQGYGNSPLHF. CDR3 coding DNA: TGTGCCAGCAGCCCCCGCCAGGGTTACGGGAATTCACCCCTCCACTTT. The chain couples TRBV7-2 to TRBJ1-6; maybe TRBD1 (5 bases). The CDR3 loop spans 16 amino acids. Trimming stripped 5 bases from V and 7 bases from J, with 18 bases between. CDR1 SGHTA and CDR2 FQGNSA come from the germline V gene.

V gene TRBV28 combines with J gene TRBJ1-1; D possibly corresponds to TRBD1 (5 bases). Per the germline V gene, CDR1 is MDHEN and CDR2 is SYDVKM. The CDR3 covers 14 residues. Trimming took 5 bases from V and 0 from J, leaving 10 bases between them. Here the CDR3 DNA reads TGTGCCAGCAGTGCGACAGTCATGAACACTGAAGCTTTCTTT. Amino acid sequence: CASSATVMNTEAFF.

The table lists this clone with a count of one. This chain links TRBV30 with TRBJ1-5; a weak D match, TRBD1 (5 bases). CDR3 size: 13 residues. The V gene's germline CDR1 is GTSNPN and CDR2 SVGIG (reference sequence). Trimming left V 0 bases short and J 5 bases short, with 8 bases between. The CDR3 here is CAWSVGGDQPQHF. CDR3 DNA sequence: TGTGCCTGGAGTGTTGGAGGGGATCAGCCCCAGCATTTT.

A single count supports this clone. The chain joins TRBV2 to TRBJ1-2; the D gene is possibly TRBD1 (6 bases). This CDR3 is 12 amino acids long. The V and J ends lost 4 bases and 7 bases respectively, with 10 bases between them. Germline CDR1 is SNHLY and CDR2 is FYNNEI. CDR3 bases: TGTGCCAGCAGTGTGGGGGGGCGTGGCTACACCTTC. Amino acid sequence: CASSVGGRGYTF.

The chain recombines TRBV6-5 with TRBJ1-3; TRBD1 matches 7 bases. V trimming: 5 bases; J trimming: 2 bases; junction bases outside the gene matches: 6. The CDR3 covers 15 residues. The V gene's germline CDR1 is MNHEY and CDR2 SVGAGI. Here the CDR3 DNA reads TGTGCCAGCAGTCGAGACAGGGATCCTGGAAACACCATATATTTT. Translated, it gives CASSRDRDPGNTIYF.

This sequence joins TRBV7-2 and TRBJ2-5; 9 positions match TRBD1. The CDR3 has 14 amino acids. CDR1 and CDR2 from the germline V gene are SGHTA and FQGNSA. The junction had 6 bases not matched to a gene; V was cut back by 6 bases and J by 4 bases. CDR3 DNA: TGTGCCAGCAGTCGAACAGGGGGCTCAGAGACCCAGTACTTC. It translates to CASSRTGGSETQYF. Full variable domain (rest looked up from reference TRBV7-2 and TRBJ2-5): GAGVSQSPSNKVTEKGKDVELRCDPISGHTALYWYRQSLGQGLEFLIYFQGNSAPDKSGLPSDRFSAERTGGSVSTLTIQRTQQEDSAVYLCASSRTGGSETQYFGPGTRLLVL.

Only one count was recorded for this clone. The genes are TRBV19 and TRBJ1-3; possibly TRBD1 for D (6 bases). V was cut by 5 bases and J by 0 bases, with 14 bases left in between. The V gene's germline CDR1 is LNHDA and CDR2 SQIVND (reference sequence). The CDR3 is 16 residues long. CDR3 sequence: CASSANREYSGNTIYF. The DNA of the CDR3 is TGTGCCAGTAGTGCCAACAGGGAATACTCTGGAAACACCATATATTTT.

Comments on this clone: The sample contains more than one DNA sequence encoding this CDR3. The chain recombines TRBV5-1 with TRBJ2-1; D perhaps matches TRBD2 (7 bases). The CDR3 has 15 residues. The germline gives CDR1 SGHRS, CDR2 YFSETQ. V was cut by 2 bases and J by 4 bases, with 13 bases left in between. The CDR3 here is CASSLGGGEYNEQFF. The CDR3 coding sequence is TGCGCCAGCAGCTTAGGGGGAGGGGAGTACAATGAGCAGTTCTTC.

This sequence joins TRBV7-9 and TRBJ2-2; D not resolved. Germline values: CDR1 SEHNR, CDR2 FQNEAQ (reference sequence). With 5 bases removed from V and 6 bases from J, the gap between germline ends came to 13 bases. CDR3 length equals 14 residues. This CDR3 reads CASSQFTNPGELFF. The CDR3 DNA reads as TGTGCCAGCAGCCAATTTACTAACCCCGGGGAGCTGTTTTTT.

The V call is TRBV28, the J call TRBJ2-1; 9 nucleotides agree with TRBD2. Germline trimming cut 2 bases from V and 8 bases from J; bases unmatched to any gene: 10. The length of the CDR3 is 16 residues. Germline V gene data show CDR1 as MDHEN and CDR2 as SYDVKM. The CDR3 sequence is CASSLRLAGHQDEQFF. The CDR3, as DNA: TGTGCCAGCAGTTTACGGCTAGCGGGGCACCAGGATGAGCAGTTCTTC.

The rearrangement links TRBV27 to TRBJ1-2, with a weak D call TRBD1 (6 bases). The V gene's germline CDR1 is MNHEY and CDR2 SMNVEV (reference sequence). Trimming shortened V by 0 bases and J by 3 bases, and 17 bases separated the two germline ends. CDR3 length equals 17 residues. The CDR3 DNA follows: TGTGCCAGCAGTTTATCGCCAGGGGCCCTACCTCACTATGGCTACACCTTC. This encodes CASSLSPGALPHYGYTF.

This clone was seen once. The CDR3 DNA sequence: TGTGCCAGTAGTATAATAGATGACACCATATATTTT. Translated: CASSIIDDTIYF. The V call is TRBV19, the J call TRBJ1-3; no clear D. V gave up 2 bases and J gave up 8 bases, with 7 bases separating them. Germline V gives CDR1 LNHDA, CDR2 SQIVND (reference sequence). The CDR3 is 12 residues long. Full variable domain (rest looked up from reference TRBV19 and TRBJ1-3): DGGITQSPKYLFRKEGQNVTLSCEQNLNHDAMYWYRQDPGQGLRLIYYSQIVNDFQKGDIAEGYSVSREKKESFPLTVTSAQKNPTAFYLCASSIIDDTIYFGEGSWLTVV.